This T cell receptor (beta chain) was observed in a study of blood T cell repertoires in COVID-19 (dated by TCRdb to about 2020). Concerning the study at large: Samples from collaborators originated in the United States, Italy and Spain and spanned both the acute and convalescent phases of COVID-19. The prospective study material was composed of cDNA or gDNA derived from T cells, B-cell-depleted T cells, or PBMCs. The dataset comprised deeply sampled blood TCRbeta repertoires from subjects exposed to, actively infected with, or recovered from COVID-19. The repertoires were released in a freely available public database intended as a resource for research on the immune response to SARS-CoV-2. The samples were drawn from the first 160 participants of the ongoing ImmuneRACE study and from 1,254 subjects provided by 6 global collaborators. Nearly every sample came with metadata listing a de-identified subject ID, COVID-19 status, age in years and sex. Where HLA class I and class II types were available, the types were taken from metadata supplied by the sample provider, not from assay-based typing. Overall results and qualifications from the work: The amount of clinical and demographic metadata varied by source and participant and was provided uncurated.

To note about this clone: What this receptor recognizes is not known. Qualities for individual bases were not recorded, and no much larger clone is one base off.

Reading the germline V gene gives CDR1 SGHRS and CDR2 YFSETQ. The cysteine opens and the phenylalanine closes a CDR3 of 13 amino acids. The DNA shown is the 39-base CDR3, in frame from base 1. Clipping removes 7 bases from V and 4 bases from J, with 5 as the unmatched junction base count. Participants in the prospective study were aged roughly 18 to 89 years, lived in about two dozen United States geographic areas, and enrolled through a virtual design. In the prospective study, cohorts were assigned on the basis of participant-reported clinical history obtained from a screening survey and a study questionnaire. In the prospective study, mobile phlebotomists collected whole blood, serum and a nasopharyngeal or oropharyngeal swab from each participant. Participants in the prospective study had the option to provide additional blood draws and questionnaires over a roughly 2-month period. Before DNA extraction, prospective study blood samples were shipped either frozen or at room temperature.

The immunoSEQ Assay, a bias-controlled multiplex PCR, was used to amplify TCRbeta CDR3 regions from genomic DNA. As for how the authors treated the data: The number of nucleated cells in each sample was estimated from the amplification of reference gene primers within the assay. To quantify the absolute abundance of each unique TCRbeta CDR3 rearrangement, sequence reads were collapsed and filtered. For each sample, productive Simpson clonality was calculated as the square root of Simpson's diversity index over productive rearrangements. TCRdb re-hosts the immuneACCESS table, in-frame sequences only. Its copies lack some clones; in the studies checked, an unresolved V gene accounts for under half of them, and the cause for the rest is not known. V, J and clone size are those of that table, while D and trimming were read from the DNA. The sample table contains some 240,000 clones; only one count was recorded for around 87% of them. The ten largest clones represent 2.5% to 3.5% of the sample.

The sequencing sample was made of PBMCs or T cells enriched from blood (not recorded which). This sequence uses TRBV5-1 and TRBJ1-3; 7 bases in the middle match TRBD1. This clonotype was sampled from a woman aged 40 to 50 with acute COVID-19. The CDR3 reads CASRQGAGNTIYF. The nucleotides read TGCGCCAGCCGACAGGGAGCGGGAAACACCATATATTTT. With the portions outside the CDR3 filled from the reference TRBV5-1 and TRBJ1-3 genes, the complete variable region becomes KAGVTQTPRYLIKTRGQQVTLSCSPISGHRSVSWYQQTPGQGLQFLFEYFSETQRNKGNFPGRFSGRQFSNSRSEMNVSTLELGDSALYLCASRQGAGNTIYFGEGSWLTVV.